Listed below are T cell receptor beta chains from one sample, sequenced in a study of shared clonotypes between healthy human individuals. TCRdb keeps only in-frame clones here, not all; method: immunoSEQ multiplex PCR. The sample lists hundreds of thousands of clones; 96% were seen once. What was sequenced was naive CD4+ T cells sorted from blood. The source of these receptors is a woman aged 25 to 45 in good health. Each CDR3 is given with its conserved first and last residue. The order of the fields is CDR3 protein, CDR3 DNA, clone size, J gene, V gene, D gene. D genes are given only for firm matches. Clone sizes are given selectively: once, few, many, or a class where the clone is expanded.

CASSTIELGPTGELFF TGTGCCAGTAGTACAATCGAACTAGGGCCTACCGGGGAGCTGTTTTTT . TRBJ2-2 TRBV19 .
CASSLTGRKTTTEAFF TGTGCCAGCAGTTTAACTGGACGGAAGACAACCACTGAAGCTTTCTTT . TRBJ1-1 TRBV28 .
CASSSRQGVTDTQYF TGTGCCAGTAGTAGCCGACAGGGCGTCACAGATACGCAGTATTTT . TRBJ2-3 TRBV19 TRBD1
CASSLFYLAGTNYGYTF TGTGCCAGCAGTTTGTTCTATCTGGCAGGGACTAACTATGGCTACACCTTC . TRBJ1-2 TRBV28 .
CASRRETGLANTIYF TGCGCCAGCAGACGCGAAACAGGGCTCGCAAACACCATATATTTT . TRBJ1-3 TRBV5-1 .
CASSLDRGREQYF TGCGCCAGCAGCTTGGACAGGGGGCGTGAGCAGTACTTC . TRBJ2-7 TRBV5-1 TRBD1
CASSLDRTEEQFF TGCGCCAGCAGCTTGGACAGGACTGAGGAGCAGTTCTTC . TRBJ2-1 TRBV5-1 .
CASSAGSKAFF TGCGCCAGCAGCGCAGGGTCCAAGGCTTTCTTT . TRBJ1-1 TRBV5-1 .
CASSRQAFGELFF TGTGCCAGCAGTCGACAGGCGTTCGGGGAGCTGTTTTTT . TRBJ2-2 TRBV11-1 .
CASSLVLGPNEQFF TGTGCCAGCAGCTTAGTTCTGGGCCCCAATGAGCAGTTCTTC . TRBJ2-1 TRBV13 .
CASSLMGQGAFDQYF TGTGCCAGCAGCTTAATGGGACAGGGGGCTTTTGACCAGTACTTC . TRBJ2-5 TRBV11-2 TRBD1
CASSPFGIAGNSYEQYF TGTGCCAGCAGCCCCTTTGGTATAGCGGGAAACTCCTACGAGCAGTACTTC . TRBJ2-7 TRBV11-2 TRBD2
CASSLYTNGGTEAFF TGTGCCAGCAGCTTGTACACTAACGGGGGCACTGAAGCTTTCTTT . TRBJ1-1 TRBV5-6 .
CASGAGKTQYF TGTGCCAGCGGGGCGGGAAAGACCCAGTACTTC . TRBJ2-5 TRBV2 .
CASSPRGTDTQYF TGTGCCAGCTCACCAAGAGGCACAGATACGCAGTATTTT . TRBJ2-3 TRBV18 .
CASSQDRGSGETQYF TGTGCCAGCAGCCAAGATCGGGGGTCGGGAGAGACCCAGTACTTC once TRBJ2-5 TRBV4-2 .
CASSRRQGNEQFF TGTGCCAGCAGTCGTAGACAGGGCAATGAGCAGTTCTTC . TRBJ2-1 TRBV14 TRBD1
CASSIEMNTEAFF TGTGCCAGCAGCATCGAAATGAACACTGAAGCTTTCTTT . TRBJ1-1 TRBV7-8 .
CASSLFRREGPYEQYF TGTGCCAGCAGCTTGTTTCGGCGGGAGGGACCCTACGAGCAGTACTTC . TRBJ2-7 TRBV5-6 TRBD2
CASRGQGHPYEQYF TGTGCCAGCAGAGGACAGGGGCACCCCTACGAGCAGTACTTC . TRBJ2-7 TRBV2 TRBD1
CAWSVRGAETQYF TGTGCCTGGAGTGTACGGGGGGCAGAGACCCAGTACTTC . TRBJ2-5 TRBV30 .
CSARKLAGTFEQYF TGCAGCGCCCGCAAACTAGCGGGGACCTTCGAGCAGTACTTC . TRBJ2-7 TRBV29-1 TRBD2
CSKKGYNEQFF TGCAGTAAGAAAGGCTACAATGAGCAGTTCTTC . TRBJ2-1 TRBV20-1 .
CASSTGVSGNTIYF TGCGCCAGCAGCACAGGGGTCTCTGGAAACACCATATATTTT once TRBJ1-3 TRBV5-1 TRBD1
CASSVAWGRQGTYGYTF TGTGCCAGCAGCGTAGCTTGGGGGCGACAGGGAACTTATGGCTACACCTTC . TRBJ1-2 TRBV9 TRBD1
CASNRLFAGGTGELFF TGTGCCAGCAACCGCTTGTTCGCGGGAGGCACCGGGGAGCTGTTTTTT . TRBJ2-2 TRBV7-9 TRBD2
CASSHTTGYSGANVLTF TGTGCCAGCAGCCATACGACAGGCTACTCTGGGGCCAACGTCCTGACTTTC . TRBJ2-6 TRBV14 .
CAISESLAGVTDTQYF TGTGCCATCAGTGAATCCCTAGCGGGGGTCACAGATACGCAGTATTTT once TRBJ2-3 TRBV10-3 TRBD2
CASSLAGRYEQYF TGCGCCAGCAGCTTGGCGGGAAGGTACGAGCAGTACTTC . TRBJ2-7 TRBV5-1 .
CASRISSGGDQETQYF TGTGCCAGCAGGATAAGTAGCGGGGGGGACCAAGAGACCCAGTACTTC once TRBJ2-5 TRBV7-9 TRBD2
CASARGGTYGYTF TGTGCCAGCGCGAGAGGGGGGACCTATGGCTACACCTTC . TRBJ1-2 TRBV28 .
CASSPSTVNTEAFF TGTGCCAGCAGCCCAAGCACAGTGAACACTGAAGCTTTCTTT . TRBJ1-1 TRBV9 .
CASSRDRGLQPQHF TGTGCCAGCAGCCGGGACAGGGGGCTTCAGCCCCAGCATTTT . TRBJ1-5 TRBV4-2 TRBD1
CAGSGTGELFF TGTGCCGGTAGTGGCACCGGGGAGCTGTTTTTT . TRBJ2-2 TRBV28 .
CASSPPGQPFGQFF TGTGCCAGCAGCCCCCCGGGACAACCCTTTGGGCAGTTCTTC . TRBJ2-1 TRBV7-2 .
CASSLNAYEQFF TGCGCCAGCAGCTTGAATGCTTATGAGCAGTTCTTC . TRBJ2-1 TRBV5-1 .
CASSLVLAGNEQFF TGCGCCAGCAGCTTGGTATTAGCAGGGAATGAGCAGTTCTTC . TRBJ2-1 TRBV5-1 .
CATAAFPNYGYTF TGTGCCACTGCCGCGTTCCCTAACTATGGCTACACCTTC . TRBJ1-2 TRBV28 .
CASSFTTSYEQYF TGCGCCAGCAGCTTCACGACTTCATACGAGCAGTACTTC . TRBJ2-7 TRBV5-1 .
CASSYGPIINEQFF TGTGCCAGCAGTTATGGTCCGATTATCAATGAGCAGTTCTTC . TRBJ2-1 TRBV6-5 .
CASSQPDRIREQYF TGCGCCAGCAGCCAACCCGACAGGATACGGGAGCAGTACTTC once TRBJ2-5 TRBV4-1 .